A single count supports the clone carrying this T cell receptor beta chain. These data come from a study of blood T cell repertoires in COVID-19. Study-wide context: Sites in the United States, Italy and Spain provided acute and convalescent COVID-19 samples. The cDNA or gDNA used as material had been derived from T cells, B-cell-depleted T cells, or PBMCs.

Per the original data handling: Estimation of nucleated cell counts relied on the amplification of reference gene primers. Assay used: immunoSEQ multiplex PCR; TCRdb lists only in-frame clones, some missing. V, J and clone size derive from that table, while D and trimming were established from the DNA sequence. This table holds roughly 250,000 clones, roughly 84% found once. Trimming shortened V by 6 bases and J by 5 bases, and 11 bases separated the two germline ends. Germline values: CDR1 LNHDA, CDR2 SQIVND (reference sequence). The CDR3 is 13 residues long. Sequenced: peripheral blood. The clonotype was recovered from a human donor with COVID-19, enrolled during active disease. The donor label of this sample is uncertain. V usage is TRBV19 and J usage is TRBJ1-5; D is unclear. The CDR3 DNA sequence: TGTGCCAGTAGGCGGTACACTGATCAGCCCCAGCATTTT. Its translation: CASRRYTDQPQHF.